The 10 T cell receptor beta chains below all came from one sample that was sequenced in a study of T cell changes during pregnancy in multiple sclerosis. Clones were sequenced by immunoSEQ multiplex PCR, and TCRdb holds only the in-frame ones, with some missing. This table holds about 58,000 clones, about 90% found once. Specimen: CD4+ T cells from peripheral blood mononuclear cells, collected after pregnancy. Source of these receptors: a female donor in good health, enrolled as a control in a pregnancy study.

This clone was observed a few times. The V call is TRBV10-3, the J call TRBJ2-5, with 9 bases identical to TRBD1. J gave up 7 bases and V 2 bases, and 2 bases lay outside the gene matches. The germline gives CDR1 ENHRY, CDR2 SYGVKD. The CDR3 runs 13 residues. The CDR3 coding sequence is TGTGCCATCAGTGAGGCGGGACAGGGGACCCAGTACTTC. This codes for CAISEAGQGTQYF.

The chain joins TRBV27 to TRBJ1-3, with 10 bases matching TRBD1. The CDR3 length is 17 residues. Trimming took 4 bases from V and 0 from J; bases not matched to a gene: 6. CDR1 and CDR2 (germline): MNHEY, SMNVEV (reference sequence). This CDR3 reads CASSSRDRGSSGNTIYF. The CDR3 DNA reads TGTGCCAGCAGTTCGAGGGACAGGGGATCCTCTGGAAACACCATATATTTT.

This rearrangement joins TRBV19 to TRBJ2-1; TRBD2 agrees at 11 bases. Trimming removed 7 bases from V and 8 bases from J; junction bases left unmatched: 4. This CDR3 contains 13 residues. Germline CDR1 reads LNHDA; CDR2 reads SQIVND (reference sequence). CDR3 region: CASTISGGDEQFF. Written as DNA, the CDR3 is TGTGCCAGTACCATTAGCGGGGGGGATGAGCAGTTCTTC.

The CDR3 loop is CASSLDRTYEQYF. The CDR3 nucleotides are TGTGCCAGCAGCCTCGACAGAACCTACGAGCAGTACTTC. The chain links TRBV11-3 to TRBJ2-7, with D possibly matching TRBD1 (5 bases). The ends were cut back, 5 bases at V and 2 bases at J, with 10 bases in the middle. This CDR3 has 13 residues. Germline V lookup: CDR1 SGHNT, CDR2 YENEEA.

CDR3 residues: CASRKNRGANEKLFF. The CDR3 bases are TGTGCCAGCAGGAAGAACAGGGGGGCTAATGAAAAACTGTTTTTT. The chain employs TRBV6-1 and TRBJ1-4; 8 bases agree with TRBD1. V lost 6 bases, J lost 3 bases, and 6 bases stayed unmatched. In germline, CDR1 is MNHNS, CDR2 SASEGT. The CDR3 loop spans 15 amino acids.

The V call is TRBV30, the J call TRBJ2-5; 8 positions match TRBD2. The CDR3 sequence is 15 residues long. The J segment lost 0 bases and the V segment lost 2 bases, leaving 5 bases of the junction unmatched. Germline V gene data show CDR1 as GTSNPN and CDR2 as SVGIG (reference sequence). The chain's CDR3 is CAWSIGGGYQETQYF. In DNA form, the CDR3 reads TGTGCCTGGAGTATCGGGGGGGGGTACCAAGAGACCCAGTACTTC.

The chain has TRBV7-3 and TRBJ2-3; tentative D call: TRBD1 (5 bases). Germline CDR1 and CDR2: SGHTA and FQGTGA. The CDR3 spans 13 residues. V gave up 3 bases and J gave up 4 bases, with 8 bases separating them. CDR3 amino acids: CASSFPGSDTQYF. The CDR3 nucleotides are TGTGCCAGCAGCTTTCCAGGGTCAGATACGCAGTATTTT.

V is TRBV6-5 and J is TRBJ1-1, with a weak D call TRBD1 (5 bases). This CDR3 region has 14 residues. V lost 6 bases, J lost 5 bases, and 16 bases lay in between. Germline V CDR1 and CDR2: MNHEY, SVGAGI. This CDR3 is CASSPNHGGTEAFF. The CDR3 region has the DNA TGTGCCAGCAGCCCAAACCATGGGGGGACTGAAGCTTTCTTT.

The chain employs TRBV10-2 and TRBJ2-5, with 10 bases that match TRBD2. This CDR3 contains 18 residues. Trimming at V came to 6 bases and at J to 0 bases, leaving 13 bases not matched to a gene. CDR1 WSHSY and CDR2 SAAADI come from the germline V gene. The CDR3 region has the DNA TGCGCCAGCAGCCCAGCCCCAGCGGGGGGGCGGTACCAAGAGACCCAGTACTTC. It encodes CASSPAPAGGRYQETQYF.

This clone was detected a few times. This sequence joins TRBV6-5 and TRBJ1-1; TRBD1 matches at 7 bases. The germline gives CDR1 MNHEY, CDR2 SVGAGI. The CDR3 totals 13 residues. After removal of 4 bases from V and 7 bases from J, the junction contained 6 bases not matched to a gene. CDR3 in amino acids: CASSFYRGGEAFF. CDR3 in DNA: TGTGCCAGCAGTTTCTACAGGGGTGGTGAAGCTTTCTTT.